Each of the 28 T cell receptor beta chains below was sequenced from the same sample in a study of T cell changes during pregnancy in multiple sclerosis. Profiled with immunoSEQ multiplex PCR; TCRdb holds only in-frame clones, not every one. The sample has under 80,000 clones; about 95% are singletons. The sequenced sample was peripheral blood, obtained in the third trimester of pregnancy. These receptors were collected from a female donor with multiple sclerosis, enrolled in a pregnancy study.

The chain is built from TRBV9 and TRBJ2-7; 10 nucleotides line up with TRBD1. The junction had 2 bases not matched to a gene; V was cut back by 2 bases and J by 0 bases. The CDR3 contains 15 residues. The germline CDR1 and CDR2 sequences are SGDLS and YYNGEE. CDR3: CASSVGQGISYEQYF. CDR3 in DNA: TGTGCCAGCAGCGTGGGACAGGGGATCTCCTACGAGCAGTACTTC.

The V and J genes are TRBV18 and TRBJ2-2, with TRBD2 matching 11 bases. The CDR3 is 17 residues long. The germline CDR1 and CDR2 sequences are KGHSH and LQKENI. Trimming took 1 base from V and 4 from J; bases not matched to a gene: 5. CDR3 DNA sequence: TGTGCCAGCTCACCACTAACTAGCGGGGGTCCCACCGGGGAGCTGTTTTTT. Its translation is CASSPLTSGGPTGELFF. Drawing the rest from reference TRBV18 and TRBJ2-2, the complete variable domain is NAGVMQNPRHLVRRRGQEARLRCSPMKGHSHVYWYRQLPEEGLKFMVYLQKENIIDESGMPKERFSAEFPKEGPSILRIQQVVRGDSAAYFCASSPLTSGGPTGELFFGEGSRLTVL.

This chain connects TRBV7-2 to TRBJ1-1; TRBD1 might be the D (6 bases). Germline V gene data show CDR1 as SGHTA and CDR2 as FQGNSA. Trimming took 2 bases from V and 6 from J, leaving 13 bases between them. This CDR3 spans 14 amino acids. The CDR3 DNA reads TGTGCCAGCAGCTTACCCTACAGGGATTCTGAAGCTTTCTTT. It encodes CASSLPYRDSEAFF.

CDR3 DNA sequence: TGTGCCAGCAGCCCTCTGAGCGGGGGGAACACCGGGGAGCTGTTTTTT. Residues: CASSPLSGGNTGELFF. The J gene is TRBJ2-2, the V gene TRBV7-3; 8 bases align to TRBD2. Germline V gene sequence: CDR1 SGHTA, CDR2 FQGTGA. The CDR3 sequence is 16 residues long. Losses at the gene ends were 5 bases for V and 1 base for J; bases not matched to a gene: 6.

The rearrangement uses TRBV11-3 and TRBJ1-1; TRBD1 matches at 7 bases. CDR3 length equals 14 residues. The J segment lost 7 bases and the V segment lost 4 bases, leaving 9 bases of the junction unmatched. Germline V lookup: CDR1 SGHNT, CDR2 YENEEA. DNA for the CDR3: TGTGCCAGCAGCTCACAGGGGCCCAAAAGTGAAGCTTTCTTT. Encoded protein: CASSSQGPKSEAFF. Full variable domain (rest looked up from reference TRBV11-3 and TRBJ1-1): EAGVVQSPRYKIIEKKQPVAFWCNPISGHNTLYWYLQNLGQGPELLIRYENEEAVDDSQLPKDRFSAERLKGVDSTLKIQPAELGDSAVYLCASSSQGPKSEAFFGQGTRLTVV.

The J gene is TRBJ2-7, the V gene TRBV19; 7 bases fit TRBD1. The CDR3 contains 17 residues. Germline V gene sequence: CDR1 LNHDA, CDR2 SQIVND (reference sequence). Trimming removed 0 bases from V and 4 bases from J; junction bases left unmatched: 12. As DNA, the CDR3 is TGTGCCAGTAGTATAGATCCCCCGGGACAGCGAGTTTACGAGCAGTACTTC. This translates into CASSIDPPGQRVYEQYF.

This clone was seen only once. The CDR3: CASSISPRQNTEAFF. CDR3 DNA: TGTGCCAGTAGTATAAGCCCCCGACAGAACACTGAAGCTTTCTTT. The rearrangement joins TRBV19 to TRBJ1-1; the D is unclear. Trimming removed 2 bases at V and 1 base at J, with 11 bases between. This CDR3 contains 15 residues. Germline assignment: CDR1 LNHDA and CDR2 SQIVND (reference sequence).

The chain combines TRBV6-5 with TRBJ2-5; D possibly corresponds to TRBD1 (6 bases). V dropped 6 bases and J dropped 5 bases, with 10 bases sitting between them. This CDR3 has 12 residues. Germline V lookup: CDR1 MNHEY, CDR2 SVGAGI. In DNA, the CDR3 is TGTGCCAGCAGCCAGGGGTCGGAGACCCAGTACTTC. Translated: CASSQGSETQYF.

This chain links TRBV19 with TRBJ2-1, with D possibly matching TRBD2 (6 bases). Per the germline V gene, CDR1 is LNHDA and CDR2 is SQIVND (reference sequence). V shed 3 bases and J shed 10 bases, with 7 bases lying between them. The CDR3 runs 11 residues. The DNA of the CDR3 is TGTGCCAGTAGTATGGGAGGCGAGCAGTTCTTC. It encodes CASSMGGEQFF. Looking up the rest from reference TRBV19 and TRBJ2-1 gives the full variable domain: DGGITQSPKYLFRKEGQNVTLSCEQNLNHDAMYWYRQDPGQGLRLIYYSQIVNDFQKGDIAEGYSVSREKKESFPLTVTSAQKNPTAFYLCASSMGGEQFFGPGTRLTVL.

The V call is TRBV9, the J call TRBJ2-7; 7 nucleotides line up with TRBD1. Germline V gives CDR1 SGDLS, CDR2 YYNGEE. With V trimmed by 0 bases and J by 3 bases, 6 bases remained unmatched. The CDR3 contains 15 residues. The CDR3 DNA follows: TGTGCCAGCAGCGTAGCTGGGGACAGTTACTACGAGCAGTACTTC. This encodes CASSVAGDSYYEQYF.

V gene TRBV25-1 combines with J gene TRBJ1-1, with TRBD1 matching 7 bases. Germline CDR1 reads MGHDK; CDR2 reads SYGVNS. The CDR3 runs to 15 residues. V lost 3 bases to trimming and J lost 7 bases; unmatched junction nucleotides: 11. In DNA, the CDR3 is TGTGCCAGCAGTGAGCGGGACAGACGAAATGATGAAGCTTTCTTT. Protein product: CASSERDRRNDEAFF.

This rearrangement joins TRBV27 to TRBJ1-6, with TRBD1 as a possible D gene (6 bases). The CDR3 is made up of 15 amino acids. Germline V gene data show CDR1 as MNHEY and CDR2 as SMNVEV (reference sequence). V lost 5 bases and J lost 7, with 15 bases in between. The CDR3 bases are TGTGCCAGCAGTCCCGGAACAGGGTTAAATTCACCCCTCCACTTT. Translated, it gives CASSPGTGLNSPLHF.

V usage is TRBV6-1 and J usage is TRBJ1-5, with 7 bases lining up with TRBD1. Trimming at V came to 11 bases and at J to 11 bases, leaving 18 bases not matched to a gene. The CDR3 runs to 14 residues. Germline V CDR1 and CDR2: MNHNS, SASEGT. The DNA of the CDR3 is TGTGCCGCCGGAGTACAGGGGATTCCCCCGGCCCAGCATTTT. This encodes CAAGVQGIPPAQHF.

The chain has TRBV4-2 and TRBJ2-1, with 8 bases that match TRBD2. The CDR3 has 16 residues. Germline CDR1 is LGHNA and CDR2 is YNFKEQ. Losses at the gene ends were 4 bases for V and 2 bases for J; bases not matched to a gene: 7. In DNA, the CDR3 is TGTGCCAGCAGCCTGTTCGGGGGGGCCCCCTACAATGAGCAGTTCTTC. Amino acids: CASSLFGGAPYNEQFF.

The rearrangement joins TRBV16 to TRBJ1-5; D is unclear. V was cut by 6 bases and J by 0 bases, with 15 bases left in between. Germline V gives CDR1 KGHSY, CDR2 FQNENV. The CDR3 has 16 amino acids. CDR3 DNA sequence: TGTGCCAGCAGACGAACGGGAGTCCATAGCAATCAGCCCCAGCATTTT. Protein product: CASRRTGVHSNQPQHF. Using reference TRBV16 and TRBJ1-5 for the parts outside the CDR3, the full variable domain is GEEVAQTPKHLVRGEGQKAKLYCAPIKGHSYVFWYQQVLKNEFKFLISFQNENVFDETGMPKERFSAKCLPNSPCSLEIQATKLEDSAVYFCASRRTGVHSNQPQHFGDGTRLSIL.

The DNA of the CDR3 is TGTGCCAGCAGCCCCTTGACAGGGGGCGTTTTCATGAACACTGAAGCTTTCTTT. Protein: CASSPLTGGVFMNTEAFF. The V and J genes are TRBV5-6 and TRBJ1-1; TRBD1 matches at 10 bases. Germline V lookup: CDR1 SGHDT, CDR2 YYEEEE. The CDR3 is 18 residues long. The junction had 12 bases not matched to a gene; V was cut back by 4 bases and J by 0 bases. Combining the CDR3 with reference TRBV5-6 and TRBJ1-1 gives the whole variable domain DAGVTQSPTHLIKTRGQQVTLRCSPKSGHDTVSWYQQALGQGPQFIFQYYEEEERQRGNFPDRFSGHQFPNYSSELNVNALLLGDSALYLCASSPLTGGVFMNTEAFFGQGTRLTVV.

This chain uses TRBV21-1 with TRBJ2-1; the table calls TRBD1, which could not be checked here. TRBV21-1 is given as a pseudogene. The CDR3 runs to 16 residues. The CDR3 sequence is CASSPPSTGQGNEQFF. The CDR3 nucleotides are TGTGCCAGCAGCCCGCCCTCTACAGGACAGGGTAATGAGCAGTTCTTC.

The J gene is TRBJ2-7, the V gene TRBV7-2; 10 bases line up with TRBD2. There are 15 residues in the CDR3. V shed 4 bases and J 6 bases; nucleotides not matched to a gene: 9. Germline CDR1 and CDR2: SGHTA and FQGNSA. The CDR3 region has the DNA TGTGCCAGCAGCTCCACCCTAGCGGGGGCCGGCGAGCAGTACTTC. Translation: CASSSTLAGAGEQYF.

V and J are TRBV5-4 and TRBJ2-6, with D uncertain. V lost 3 bases, J lost 0 bases, and 4 bases lay in between. In germline, CDR1 is SGHNT, CDR2 YYREEE (reference sequence). The CDR3 consists of 14 residues. CDR3 in DNA: TGTGCCAGCAGCTCCGTCTCTGGGGCCAACGTCCTGACTTTC. Its protein is CASSSVSGANVLTF.

The rearrangement joins TRBV19 to TRBJ2-3; 8 positions match TRBD2. The V gene's germline CDR1 is LNHDA and CDR2 SQIVND (reference sequence). Trimming at V came to 5 bases and at J to 5 bases, leaving 6 bases not matched to a gene. This CDR3 is 14 amino acids long. The CDR3 region has the DNA TGTGCCAGTAGTGCCGGGGGGGCGTTAGATACGCAGTATTTT. Amino acid sequence: CASSAGGALDTQYF.

The rearrangement joins TRBV19 to TRBJ1-2, with a weak D call TRBD1 (5 bases). V lost 5 bases to trimming and J lost 4 bases, with 17 bases between them. CDR1 is LNHDA and CDR2 is SQIVND in the germline V gene (reference sequence). The CDR3 is 15 amino acids. CDR3 amino acids: CASSLDTLRGYGYTF. The CDR3 DNA follows: TGTGCCAGTAGTCTTGACACGCTAAGGGGCTATGGCTACACCTTC. Full variable domain (missing parts from reference TRBV19 and TRBJ1-2): DGGITQSPKYLFRKEGQNVTLSCEQNLNHDAMYWYRQDPGQGLRLIYYSQIVNDFQKGDIAEGYSVSREKKESFPLTVTSAQKNPTAFYLCASSLDTLRGYGYTFGSGTRLTVV.

This rearrangement joins TRBV4-3 to TRBJ1-1; 7 bases line up with TRBD1. V dropped 0 bases and J dropped 11; count of bases not matched to a gene: 12. Looked up from germline, CDR1 is LGHNA and CDR2 is YSLEER. The CDR3 extends over 15 amino acids. The CDR3 here is CASSQEQGSWGGAFF. CDR3 bases: TGCGCCAGCAGCCAAGAACAGGGGTCCTGGGGAGGTGCTTTCTTT.

The chain carries TRBV15 and TRBJ1-5; 10 bases agree with TRBD1. V shed 0 bases, J shed 6 bases, and the junction held 8 bases outside the gene matches. The germline CDR1 and CDR2 sequences are LNHNV and YYDKDF (reference sequence). CDR3 length: 17 residues. CDR3 sequence: CATSRDRTGGFGQPQHF. The CDR3 DNA is TGTGCCACCAGCAGAGATCGGACAGGGGGGTTTGGTCAGCCCCAGCATTTT.

This clone was detected once. The chain couples TRBV29-1 to TRBJ2-1; TRBD2 aligns across 14 bases. Germline V gene lookup returns CDR1 SQVTM and CDR2 ANQGSEA. This CDR3 has 16 residues. V was clipped by 2 bases and J by 10 bases; unmatched bases: 10. DNA of the CDR3: TGCAGCGTTGAATATCGACTAGCGGGGGGGTTTGGGGAGCAGTTCTTC. Translated: CSVEYRLAGGFGEQFF.

The chain links TRBV5-6 to TRBJ2-4; weak D call: TRBD2 (5 bases). Germline values: CDR1 SGHDT, CDR2 YYEEEE. This CDR3 comprises 15 residues. V lost 3 bases to trimming and J lost 0 bases, with 10 bases between them. The CDR3 reads CASSYAGIAKNIQYF. In DNA, the CDR3 is TGTGCCAGCAGCTATGCCGGGATAGCCAAAAACATTCAGTACTTC. Drawing the rest from reference TRBV5-6 and TRBJ2-4, the complete variable domain is DAGVTQSPTHLIKTRGQQVTLRCSPKSGHDTVSWYQQALGQGPQFIFQYYEEEERQRGNFPDRFSGHQFPNYSSELNVNALLLGDSALYLCASSYAGIAKNIQYFGAGTRLSVL.

This rearrangement joins TRBV7-2 to TRBJ2-7; D not resolved. The CDR3 totals 12 residues. With 4 bases removed from V and 7 bases from J, the gap between germline ends came to 11 bases. Per the germline V gene, CDR1 is SGHTA and CDR2 is FQGNSA. The CDR3: CASSSPFLEQYF. Written as DNA, the CDR3 is TGTGCCAGCAGCTCCCCCTTCCTAGAGCAGTACTTC.

The chain uses TRBV7-2 and TRBJ2-7, with 7 bases aligning to TRBD2. The germline V gene has CDR1 SGHTA and CDR2 FQGNSA. Losses at the gene ends were 2 bases for V and 3 bases for J; bases not matched to a gene: 13. The CDR3 runs to 17 residues. CDR3 sequence reads: CASSLRSGLADVYEQYF. As DNA, the CDR3 is TGTGCCAGCAGCTTAAGATCGGGGCTAGCGGACGTCTACGAGCAGTACTTC. Complete variable domain (other parts from reference TRBV7-2 and TRBJ2-7): GAGVSQSPSNKVTEKGKDVELRCDPISGHTALYWYRQSLGQGLEFLIYFQGNSAPDKSGLPSDRFSAERTGGSVSTLTIQRTQQEDSAVYLCASSLRSGLADVYEQYFGPGTRLTVT.

This clone was seen a handful of times. V and J are TRBV4-3 and TRBJ1-2; 7 bases are shared with TRBD1. The germline V gene encodes CDR1 LGHNA and CDR2 YSLEER. This CDR3 comprises 20 residues. V dropped 1 base and J dropped 4; count of bases not matched to a gene: 21. CDR3 nucleotide sequence: TGCGCCAGCAGCCAAGGTCTAGATCAGGGGGAACTATTGAGAAGCTATGGCTACACCTTC. Translating it yields CASSQGLDQGELLRSYGYTF.